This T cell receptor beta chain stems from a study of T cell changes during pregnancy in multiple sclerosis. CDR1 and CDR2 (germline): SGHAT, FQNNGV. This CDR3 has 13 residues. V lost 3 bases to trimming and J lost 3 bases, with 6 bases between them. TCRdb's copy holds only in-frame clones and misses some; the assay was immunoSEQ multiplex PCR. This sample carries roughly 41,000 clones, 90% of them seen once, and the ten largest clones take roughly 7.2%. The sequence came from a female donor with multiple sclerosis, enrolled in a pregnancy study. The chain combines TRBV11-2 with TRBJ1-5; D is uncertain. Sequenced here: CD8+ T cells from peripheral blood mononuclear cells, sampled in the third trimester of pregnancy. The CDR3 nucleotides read TGTGCCAGCAGCTTTAGTTACAATCAGCCCCAGCATTTT. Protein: CASSFSYNQPQHF.